This is a list of T cell receptor beta chains from one sample in a study of CD8 T cells in Susac syndrome. TCRdb used MiXCR to reprocess the immunoSEQ multiplex PCR reads, holding one entry per CDR3 protein. The data hold 130,000 to 150,000 distinct CDR3 sequences, with 90% to 95% observed a single time. The sample consisted of CD8+ T cells from PBMCs. The receptor set was obtained from a human donor in good health. The CDR3 runs from the conserved cysteine through the conserved F or W. D genes are given only for firm matches. Size values are once, few and many counts, or a class for expanded clones, and some rows have none.

j_call: TRBJ2-4
d_call: TRBD2
cdr3_length: 14
v_call: TRBV27
clone_size: .
cdr3_nt: TGTGCCAGCAGTGGCGGACTAGGCTGGCACATTCAGTACTTC
cdr3_aa: CASSGGLGWHIQYF

j_call: TRBJ2-7
d_call: .
cdr3_length: 13
v_call: TRBV30
clone_size: .
cdr3_nt: TGTGCCTGGAGTTCAAAGAGGCGTTACGAGCAGTACTTC
cdr3_aa: CAWSSKRRYEQYF

j_call: TRBJ2-5
d_call: .
cdr3_length: 12
v_call: TRBV3-1
clone_size: few
cdr3_nt: TGTGCCAGCAGCCAAGATCGGGAGACCCAGTACTTC
cdr3_aa: CASSQDRETQYF

j_call: TRBJ1-1
d_call: .
cdr3_length: 16
v_call: TRBV2
clone_size: .
cdr3_nt: TGTGCCATACCTTCCTTAGGGGGGGCAGTGAACACTGAAGCTTTCTTT
cdr3_aa: CAIPSLGGAVNTEAFF

j_call: TRBJ2-1
d_call: TRBD2
cdr3_length: 15
v_call: TRBV4-3
clone_size: .
cdr3_nt: TGCGCCAGCAGCCAAGAGGGCGGGGGTGGCAATGAGCAGTTCTTC
cdr3_aa: CASSQEGGGGNEQFF

j_call: TRBJ2-5
d_call: .
cdr3_length: 13
v_call: TRBV30
clone_size: few
cdr3_nt: TGTGCCTGGAGTGTATGGGGTTTGGAGACCCAGTACTTC
cdr3_aa: CAWSVWGLETQYF

j_call: TRBJ1-3
d_call: .
cdr3_length: 13
v_call: TRBV13
clone_size: .
cdr3_nt: TGTGCCAGCAGCATCGAACAGGGAAACACCATATATTTT
cdr3_aa: CASSIEQGNTIYF

j_call: TRBJ2-1
d_call: .
cdr3_length: 11
v_call: TRBV7-8
clone_size: .
cdr3_nt: TGTGCCAGCAGCTTAATTAGTGAGCAGTTCTTC
cdr3_aa: CASSLISEQFF

j_call: TRBJ2-3
d_call: .
cdr3_length: 13
v_call: TRBV4-3
clone_size: .
cdr3_nt: TGCGCCAGCAGCCAAGATTTGACAGATACGCAGTATTTT
cdr3_aa: CASSQDLTDTQYF

j_call: TRBJ1-1
d_call: .
cdr3_length: 16
v_call: TRBV13
clone_size: .
cdr3_nt: TGTGCCAGCAGAAATCACCTGGGGAACATGAACACTGAAGCTTTCTTT
cdr3_aa: CASRNHLGNMNTEAFF

j_call: TRBJ2-3
d_call: .
cdr3_length: 13
v_call: TRBV6-6
clone_size: .
cdr3_nt: TGTGCCAGCAGCATTTTTACGGGGGATACGCAGTATTTT
cdr3_aa: CASSIFTGDTQYF

j_call: TRBJ1-2
d_call: TRBD1
cdr3_length: 16
v_call: TRBV28
clone_size: .
cdr3_nt: TGTGCCATCCACGGCCGGGACAGCCTTGGGCTCTATGGCTACACCTTC
cdr3_aa: CAIHGRDSLGLYGYTF

j_call: TRBJ2-3
d_call: .
cdr3_length: 11
v_call: TRBV6-9
clone_size: .
cdr3_nt: TGTGCCAGCAGTTACCCAGATACGCAGTATTTT
cdr3_aa: CASSYPDTQYF

j_call: TRBJ2-3
d_call: TRBD2
cdr3_length: 15
v_call: TRBV20-1
clone_size: .
cdr3_nt: TGCAGTGCTAGAGGGACTAGCGGCGACACAGATACGCAGTATTTT
cdr3_aa: CSARGTSGDTDTQYF

j_call: TRBJ2-7
d_call: TRBD2
cdr3_length: 16
v_call: TRBV4-2
clone_size: .
cdr3_nt: TGTGCCAGCAGCCTATCCGGGACTAGCGGGAGTTACGAGCAGTACTTC
cdr3_aa: CASSLSGTSGSYEQYF

j_call: TRBJ2-1
d_call: TRBD2
cdr3_length: 16
v_call: TRBV9
clone_size: .
cdr3_nt: TGTGCCAGCAGCGTAACTCCTAGCGGGATGTACAATGAGCAGTTCTTC
cdr3_aa: CASSVTPSGMYNEQFF

j_call: TRBJ1-2
d_call: .
cdr3_length: 15
v_call: TRBV25-1
clone_size: .
cdr3_nt: TGTGCCAGCAGTGATGATGGAGGGGGAATCTATGGCTACACCTTC
cdr3_aa: CASSDDGGGIYGYTF

j_call: TRBJ2-1
d_call: .
cdr3_length: 11
v_call: TRBV3-1
clone_size: .
cdr3_nt: TGTGCCAGCAGACAGACCAATGAGCAGTTCTTC
cdr3_aa: CASRQTNEQFF

j_call: TRBJ2-7
d_call: TRBD1
cdr3_length: 16
v_call: TRBV7-6
clone_size: .
cdr3_nt: TGTGCCAGCAGCCCGCAGACAGGGGGTGCTACCTACGAGCAGTACTTC
cdr3_aa: CASSPQTGGATYEQYF

j_call: TRBJ2-5
d_call: .
cdr3_length: 12
v_call: TRBV28
clone_size: .
cdr3_nt: TGTGCCAGCAGCCAGGGTTCGGAGACCCAGTACTTC
cdr3_aa: CASSQGSETQYF

j_call: TRBJ2-1
d_call: TRBD2
cdr3_length: 14
v_call: TRBV20-1
clone_size: .
cdr3_nt: TGCAGTGCGCAGACTAGCGGGAGAGATCTTGAGCAGTTCTTC
cdr3_aa: CSAQTSGRDLEQFF

j_call: TRBJ2-5
d_call: TRBD1
cdr3_length: 15
v_call: TRBV28
clone_size: .
cdr3_nt: TGTGCCAGCAGTCCTGGACAGGCGAGCCTGGAGACCCAGTACTTC
cdr3_aa: CASSPGQASLETQYF

j_call: TRBJ1-2
d_call: .
cdr3_length: 17
v_call: TRBV28
clone_size: .
cdr3_nt: TGTGCCAGCAGTTTCGGGGGCAGGCAGATTTCAGACTATGGCTACACCTTC
cdr3_aa: CASSFGGRQISDYGYTF

j_call: TRBJ1-2
d_call: .
cdr3_length: 14
v_call: TRBV18
clone_size: .
cdr3_nt: TGTGCCAGCTCAACCCCAACAGGGAACTATGGCTACACCTTC
cdr3_aa: CASSTPTGNYGYTF

j_call: TRBJ2-7
d_call: .
cdr3_length: 14
v_call: TRBV13
clone_size: .
cdr3_nt: TGTGCCAGCAGCTTGAAAGTCACCTCCTACGAGCAGTACTTC
cdr3_aa: CASSLKVTSYEQYF

j_call: TRBJ2-1
d_call: TRBD2
cdr3_length: 17
v_call: TRBV24-1
clone_size: .
cdr3_nt: TGTGCCACCAGTGTTCCCCCTAGCGGGATCGAGGACAATGAGCAGTTCTTC
cdr3_aa: CATSVPPSGIEDNEQFF

j_call: TRBJ2-7
d_call: TRBD1
cdr3_length: 14
v_call: TRBV29-1
clone_size: .
cdr3_nt: TGCAGCGTTGGTGGGACAGGGGGCGGATACGAGCAGTACTTC
cdr3_aa: CSVGGTGGGYEQYF

j_call: TRBJ2-1
d_call: .
cdr3_length: 11
v_call: TRBV29-1
clone_size: .
cdr3_nt: TGCAGCGTGGTTTTACGAAATGAGCAGTTCTTC
cdr3_aa: CSVVLRNEQFF

j_call: TRBJ2-5
d_call: .
cdr3_length: 14
v_call: TRBV7-9
clone_size: .
cdr3_nt: TGTGCCAGCAGCGACTTCGGGGGTCAAGAGACCCAGTACTTC
cdr3_aa: CASSDFGGQETQYF

j_call: TRBJ2-5
d_call: .
cdr3_length: 15
v_call: TRBV7-9
clone_size: .
cdr3_nt: TGTGCCAGCAGCTTAAGAGTTGGGGTCCAAGAGACCCAGTACTTC
cdr3_aa: CASSLRVGVQETQYF

j_call: TRBJ1-1
d_call: .
cdr3_length: 14
v_call: TRBV10-3
clone_size: .
cdr3_nt: TGTGCCATCAGGATGGACAGCTCGAACACTGAAGCTTTCTTT
cdr3_aa: CAIRMDSSNTEAFF

j_call: TRBJ1-1
d_call: .
cdr3_length: 15
v_call: TRBV4-3
clone_size: .
cdr3_nt: TGCGCCAGCAGCCAAGATCTCTCCAGGGTCACTGAAGCTTTCTTT
cdr3_aa: CASSQDLSRVTEAFF

j_call: TRBJ1-5
d_call: .
cdr3_length: 14
v_call: TRBV27
clone_size: .
cdr3_nt: TGTGCCAGCAGCGAACCGGGGGTGAATCAGCCCCAGCATTTT
cdr3_aa: CASSEPGVNQPQHF

j_call: TRBJ2-7
d_call: .
cdr3_length: 13
v_call: TRBV19
clone_size: .
cdr3_nt: TGTGCCAGTAGGGCGGGCCTCTCCTACGAGCAGTACTTC
cdr3_aa: CASRAGLSYEQYF

j_call: TRBJ2-3
d_call: .
cdr3_length: 14
v_call: TRBV4-2
clone_size: .
cdr3_nt: TGTGCCAGCAGCCAAGATTCTGAGGTAGATACGCAGTATTTT
cdr3_aa: CASSQDSEVDTQYF

j_call: TRBJ2-7
d_call: .
cdr3_length: 15
v_call: TRBV30
clone_size: once
cdr3_nt: TGTGCCTGGAGTGTAGTGGAGGGGCCGGACGACGAGCAGTACTTC
cdr3_aa: CAWSVVEGPDDEQYF

j_call: TRBJ2-1
d_call: .
cdr3_length: 12
v_call: TRBV6-2/TRBV6-3
clone_size: .
cdr3_nt: TGTGCCCTTGGGGCCCACTGGATTGAGCAGTTCTTC
cdr3_aa: CALGAHWIEQFF

j_call: TRBJ2-7
d_call: .
cdr3_length: 13
v_call: TRBV29-1
clone_size: once
cdr3_nt: TGCAGCGTACAAGGCACCAGCTCCTACGAGCAGTACTTC
cdr3_aa: CSVQGTSSYEQYF

j_call: TRBJ2-7
d_call: TRBD2
cdr3_length: 14
v_call: TRBV27
clone_size: .
cdr3_nt: TGTGCCAGCAGTTTTACTAGCGGGATAACCGAGCAGTACTTC
cdr3_aa: CASSFTSGITEQYF

j_call: TRBJ2-7
d_call: .
cdr3_length: 14
v_call: TRBV6-5
clone_size: once
cdr3_nt: TGTGCCAGCAGTTTAGATAGCGGCCAATACGAGCAGTACTTC
cdr3_aa: CASSLDSGQYEQYF

j_call: TRBJ2-3
d_call: TRBD2
cdr3_length: 16
v_call: TRBV28
clone_size: once
cdr3_nt: TGTGCCAGCAGTTTGGCTAGCGGACCTCACACAGATACGCAGTATTTT
cdr3_aa: CASSLASGPHTDTQYF

j_call: TRBJ2-1
d_call: TRBD2
cdr3_length: 16
v_call: TRBV28
clone_size: once
cdr3_nt: TGTGCCAGCAGTTACGGGGAGGGGCTCCTCCTCAATGAGCAGTTCTTC
cdr3_aa: CASSYGEGLLLNEQFF

j_call: TRBJ2-1
d_call: .
cdr3_length: 13
v_call: TRBV4-2
clone_size: .
cdr3_nt: TGTGCCAGCAGCCAAATGGGGAAGACTGAGCAGTTCTTC
cdr3_aa: CASSQMGKTEQFF

j_call: TRBJ2-7
d_call: .
cdr3_length: 11
v_call: TRBV5-6
clone_size: .
cdr3_nt: TGTGCCAGCAGCTTAAGGTTGGAGCAGTACTTC
cdr3_aa: CASSLRLEQYF

j_call: TRBJ2-7
d_call: TRBD2
cdr3_length: 15
v_call: TRBV12-5
clone_size: .
cdr3_nt: TGTGCTAGTGGTATCTGGACTAGCGGTGCCTACGAGCAGTACTTC
cdr3_aa: CASGIWTSGAYEQYF

j_call: TRBJ2-3
d_call: TRBD2
cdr3_length: 15
v_call: TRBV29-1
clone_size: .
cdr3_nt: TGCAGCGTTGTGGATCTAGCGGGAGACACAGATACGCAGTATTTT
cdr3_aa: CSVVDLAGDTDTQYF

j_call: TRBJ2-7
d_call: TRBD2
cdr3_length: 14
v_call: TRBV20-1
clone_size: .
cdr3_nt: TGCAGTGCTAGGGGGACTAGCGGGAGTCACGAGCAGTACTTC
cdr3_aa: CSARGTSGSHEQYF

j_call: TRBJ2-4
d_call: TRBD1
cdr3_length: 14
v_call: TRBV4-1
clone_size: .
cdr3_nt: TGCGCCAGCAGCCTCGGACAGGGACTAAACATTCAGTACTTC
cdr3_aa: CASSLGQGLNIQYF

j_call: TRBJ2-7
d_call: .
cdr3_length: 12
v_call: TRBV7-2
clone_size: .
cdr3_nt: TGTGCCAGCACCGCCAGGCCCTACGAGCAGTACTTC
cdr3_aa: CASTARPYEQYF